The source of this T cell receptor (beta chain) is a study of T cell responses to AZD1222 COVID-19 vaccine. Remarks on this clone: Its antigen is currently unknown.

Profiling relied on immunoSEQ multiplex PCR, and the TCRdb table lists in-frame clones only, not all of them. The sample lists about 110,000 clones; around 90% were seen once. The CDR3 is 14 amino acids. Germline loops: CDR1 SQVTM, CDR2 ANQGSEA. The V gene end was trimmed by 2 bases and the J gene end by 4 bases; junction bases not matched to a gene: 6. The study's findings and limits: Only a handful of individuals given AZD1222 were seropositive at baseline. Females made up more of the donors, who were largely white British, and clonal diversity may have come out too low. The span of vaccine-associated CD4 TCRs extended across spike, with dominance at 160-218 and 743-854.

The sequenced sample was peripheral blood, obtained on day 0 of AZD1222 vaccination. J is TRBJ1-1 and V is TRBV29-1, with TRBD1 matching over 8 bases. The sequence was obtained from an adult in good health. The CDR3 region is CSVEQGAQGTEAFF. CDR3 in DNA: TGCAGCGTTGAACAGGGGGCCCAGGGCACTGAAGCTTTCTTT.